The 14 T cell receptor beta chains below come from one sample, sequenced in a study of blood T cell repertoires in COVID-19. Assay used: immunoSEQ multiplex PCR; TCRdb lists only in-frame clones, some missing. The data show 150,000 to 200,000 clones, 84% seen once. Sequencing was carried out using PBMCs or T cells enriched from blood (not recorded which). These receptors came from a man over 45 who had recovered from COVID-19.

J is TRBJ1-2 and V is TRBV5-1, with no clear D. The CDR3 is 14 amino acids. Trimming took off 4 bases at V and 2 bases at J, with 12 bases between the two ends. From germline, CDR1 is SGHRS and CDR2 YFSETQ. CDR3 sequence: CASSKTTVNYGYTF. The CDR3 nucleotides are TGCGCCAGCAGCAAGACAACCGTGAACTATGGCTACACCTTC.

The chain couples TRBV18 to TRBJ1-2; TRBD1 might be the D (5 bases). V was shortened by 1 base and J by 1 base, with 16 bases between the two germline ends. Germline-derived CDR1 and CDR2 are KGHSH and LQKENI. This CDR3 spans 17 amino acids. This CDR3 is CASSPRRGSPYNYGYTF. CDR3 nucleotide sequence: TGTGCCAGCTCACCACGAAGGGGCTCCCCTTATAACTATGGCTACACCTTC.

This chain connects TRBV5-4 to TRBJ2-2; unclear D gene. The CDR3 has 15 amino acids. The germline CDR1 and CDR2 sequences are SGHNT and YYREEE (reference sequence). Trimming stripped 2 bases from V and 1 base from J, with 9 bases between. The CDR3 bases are TGTGCCAGCAGCTTCCCCACCGGGAACACCGGGGAGCTGTTTTTT. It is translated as CASSFPTGNTGELFF.

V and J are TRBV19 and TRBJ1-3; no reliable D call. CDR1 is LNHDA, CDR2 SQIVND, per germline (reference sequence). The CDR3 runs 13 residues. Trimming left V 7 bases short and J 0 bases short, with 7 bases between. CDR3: CASKSSSGNTIYF. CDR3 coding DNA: TGTGCCAGTAAGTCCAGCTCTGGAAACACCATATATTTT.

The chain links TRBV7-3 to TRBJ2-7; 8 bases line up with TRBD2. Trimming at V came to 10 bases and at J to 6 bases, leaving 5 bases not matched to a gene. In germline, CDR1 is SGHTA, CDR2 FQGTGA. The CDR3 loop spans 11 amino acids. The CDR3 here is CATPGGGEQYF. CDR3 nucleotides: TGTGCCACCCCCGGGGGGGGCGAGCAGTACTTC. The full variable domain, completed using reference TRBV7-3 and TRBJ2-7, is GAGVSQTPSNKVTEKGKYVELRCDPISGHTALYWYRQSLGQGPEFLIYFQGTGAADDSGLPNDRFFAVRPEGSVSTLKIQRTERGDSAVYLCATPGGGEQYFGPGTRLTVT.

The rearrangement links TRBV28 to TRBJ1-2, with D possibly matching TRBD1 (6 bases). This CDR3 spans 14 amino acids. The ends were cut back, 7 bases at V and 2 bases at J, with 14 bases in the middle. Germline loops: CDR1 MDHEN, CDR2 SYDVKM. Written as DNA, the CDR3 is TGTGCCAGCATCGAGGAGGACAGAAACTATGGCTACACCTTC. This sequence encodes CASIEEDRNYGYTF.

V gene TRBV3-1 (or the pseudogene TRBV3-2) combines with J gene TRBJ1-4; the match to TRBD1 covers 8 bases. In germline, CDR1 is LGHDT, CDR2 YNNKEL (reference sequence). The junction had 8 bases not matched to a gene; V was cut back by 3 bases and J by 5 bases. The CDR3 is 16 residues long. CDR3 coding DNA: TGTGCCAGCAGCCATTATCCGGGACAGGCGAATGAAAAACTGTTTTTT. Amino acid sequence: CASSHYPGQANEKLFF.

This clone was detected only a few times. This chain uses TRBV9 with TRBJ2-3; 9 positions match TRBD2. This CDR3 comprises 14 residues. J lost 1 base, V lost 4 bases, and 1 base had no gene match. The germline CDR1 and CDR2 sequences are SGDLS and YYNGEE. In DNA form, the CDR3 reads TGTGCCAGCAGCTCTAGCGGGGGCACAGATACGCAGTATTTT. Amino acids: CASSSSGGTDTQYF.

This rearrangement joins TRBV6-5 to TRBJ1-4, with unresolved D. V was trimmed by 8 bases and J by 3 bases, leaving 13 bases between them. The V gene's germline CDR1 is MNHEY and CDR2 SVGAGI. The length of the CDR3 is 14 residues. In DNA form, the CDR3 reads TGTGCCAGCGCCCCGGGAGTCCCTAATGAAAAACTGTTTTTT. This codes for CASAPGVPNEKLFF.

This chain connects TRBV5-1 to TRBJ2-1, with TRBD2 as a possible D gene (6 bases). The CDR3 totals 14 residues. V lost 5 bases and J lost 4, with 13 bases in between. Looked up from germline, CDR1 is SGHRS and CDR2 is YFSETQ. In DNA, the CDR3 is TGCGCCAGCAGGTACGGGACTTCTTACAATGAGCAGTTCTTC. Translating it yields CASRYGTSYNEQFF.

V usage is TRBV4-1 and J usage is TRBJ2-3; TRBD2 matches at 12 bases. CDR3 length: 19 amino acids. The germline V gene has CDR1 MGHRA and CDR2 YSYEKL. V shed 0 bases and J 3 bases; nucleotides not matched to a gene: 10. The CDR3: CASSQETGLAGGRTDTQYF. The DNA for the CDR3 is TGCGCCAGCAGCCAAGAAACGGGGCTAGCGGGGGGGCGGACAGATACGCAGTATTTT.

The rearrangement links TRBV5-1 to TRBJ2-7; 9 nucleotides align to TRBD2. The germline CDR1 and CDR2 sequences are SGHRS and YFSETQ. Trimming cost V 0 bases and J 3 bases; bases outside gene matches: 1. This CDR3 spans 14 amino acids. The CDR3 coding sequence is TGCGCCAGCAGCTTGGGCGGGGGGGTCTACGAGCAGTACTTC. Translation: CASSLGGGVYEQYF.

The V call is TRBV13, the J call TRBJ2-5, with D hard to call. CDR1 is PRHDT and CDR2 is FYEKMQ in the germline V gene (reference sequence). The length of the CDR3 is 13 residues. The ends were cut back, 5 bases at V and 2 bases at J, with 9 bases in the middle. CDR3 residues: CASSLTPQETQYF. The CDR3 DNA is TGTGCCAGCAGCCTCACTCCGCAAGAGACCCAGTACTTC. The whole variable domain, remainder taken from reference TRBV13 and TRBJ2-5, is AAGVIQSPRHLIKEKRETATLKCYPIPRHDTVYWYQQGPGQDPQFLISFYEKMQSDKGSIPDRFSAQQFSDYHSELNMSSLELGDSALYFCASSLTPQETQYFGPGTRLLVL.

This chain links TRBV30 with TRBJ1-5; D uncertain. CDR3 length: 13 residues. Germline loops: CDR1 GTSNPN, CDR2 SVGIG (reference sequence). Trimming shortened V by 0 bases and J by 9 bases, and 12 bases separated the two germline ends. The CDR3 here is CAWSVVRSGPQHF. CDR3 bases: TGTGCCTGGAGTGTAGTCCGTTCAGGGCCCCAGCATTTT.